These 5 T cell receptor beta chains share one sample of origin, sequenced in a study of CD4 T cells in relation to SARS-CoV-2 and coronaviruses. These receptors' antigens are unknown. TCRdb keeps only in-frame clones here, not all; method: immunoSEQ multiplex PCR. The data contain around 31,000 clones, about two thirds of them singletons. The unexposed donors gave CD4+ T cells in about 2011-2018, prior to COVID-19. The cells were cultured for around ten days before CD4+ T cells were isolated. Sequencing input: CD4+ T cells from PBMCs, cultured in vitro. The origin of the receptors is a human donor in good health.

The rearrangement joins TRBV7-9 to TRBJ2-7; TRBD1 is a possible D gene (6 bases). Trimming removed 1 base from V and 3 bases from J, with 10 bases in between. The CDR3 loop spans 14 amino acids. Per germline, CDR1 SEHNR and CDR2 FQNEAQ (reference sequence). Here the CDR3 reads CASSLETGFYEQYF. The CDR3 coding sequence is TGTGCCAGCAGCTTAGAAACAGGGTTCTACGAGCAGTACTTC.

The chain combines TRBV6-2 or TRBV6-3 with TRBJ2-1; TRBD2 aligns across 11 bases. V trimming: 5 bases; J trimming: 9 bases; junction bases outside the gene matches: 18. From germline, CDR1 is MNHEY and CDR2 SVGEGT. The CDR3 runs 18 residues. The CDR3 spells CASSDPGLLAGEQGEQFF. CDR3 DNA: TGTGCCAGCAGTGACCCGGGCTTACTAGCGGGGGAACAGGGTGAGCAGTTCTTC.

The CDR3 reads CASSYSLLNYGYTF. CDR3 bases: TGTGCCAGCAGTTACTCTCTTCTTAACTATGGCTACACCTTC. The rearrangement links TRBV6-5 to TRBJ1-2; D uncertain. The CDR3 length is 14 residues. The germline V gene has CDR1 MNHEY and CDR2 SVGAGI. Trimming took off 0 bases at V and 1 base at J, with 6 bases between the two ends.

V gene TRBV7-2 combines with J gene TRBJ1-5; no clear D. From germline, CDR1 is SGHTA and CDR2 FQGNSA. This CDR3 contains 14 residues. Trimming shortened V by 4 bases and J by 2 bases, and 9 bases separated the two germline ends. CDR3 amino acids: CASSSIMGNQPQHF. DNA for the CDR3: TGTGCCAGCAGCTCGATTATGGGCAATCAGCCCCAGCATTTT.

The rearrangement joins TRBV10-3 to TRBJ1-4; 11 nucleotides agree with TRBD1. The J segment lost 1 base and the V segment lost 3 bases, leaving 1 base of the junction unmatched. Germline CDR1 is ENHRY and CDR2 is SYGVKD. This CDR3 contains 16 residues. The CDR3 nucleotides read TGTGCCATCAGTGAAGGGACAGGGGGAACTAATGAAAAACTGTTTTTT. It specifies CAISEGTGGTNEKLFF.